This is a list of T cell receptor beta chains from one sample in a study of blood T cells in healthy people across ages. TCRdb used MiXCR to reprocess the 5' RACE reads, holding one entry per CDR3 protein. In the table there are around 1,100,000 distinct CDR3 sequences, around two fifths of which are singletons. Sequenced material: blood. These receptors all stem from a man between 18 and 35 years old in good health. Both conserved end residues are part of each CDR3. A D gene is named only where the DNA matches it firmly. Size tells how often a clone was seen (once, few, many) or the class of an expanded clone, and some rows leave it out.

J gene	V gene	clone size	D gene	CDR3 protein	CDR3 DNA
TRBJ2-1	TRBV5-1	few	-	CASSFRASYNEQFF	TGCGCCAGCAGCTTCAGGGCCTCCTACAATGAGCAGTTCTTC
TRBJ2-5	TRBV7-2	many	-	CASSNRETQYF	TGTGCCAGCAGCAATCGAGAGACCCAGTACTTC
TRBJ2-7	TRBV29-1	few	TRBD2	CSFSGVNNEQYF	TGCAGCTTTAGCGGGGTGAACAATGAGCAGTACTTC
TRBJ2-1	TRBV2	many	-	CASRGSYNEQFF	TGTGCCAGTCGGGGGTCCTACAATGAGCAGTTCTTC
TRBJ1-2	TRBV7-2	many	-	CASRRTDYGYTF	TGTGCCAGCAGGCGGACAGACTATGGCTACACCTTC
TRBJ2-7	TRBV24-1	once	TRBD2	CATAGGIYNEQYF	TGTGCCACTGCGGGGGGGATATACAATGAGCAGTACTTC
TRBJ1-1	TRBV4-2	-	TRBD1	CASSQVDRGDTEAFF	TGTGCCAGCAGCCAAGTTGACAGGGGTGACACTGAAGCTTTCTTT
TRBJ2-1	TRBV20-1	-	-	CSARDRRGSYNEQFF	TGCAGTGCTAGAGATCGACGGGGCTCCTACAATGAGCAGTTCTTC
TRBJ2-3	TRBV4-2	-	-	CASSQDLQAISDTQYF	TGTGCCAGCAGCCAAGACTTACAGGCGATTTCAGATACGCAGTATTTT
TRBJ1-4	TRBV25-1	-	-	CASSEYRGKRDEKLFF	TGTGCCAGCAGTGAATATAGGGGGAAGCGTGATGAAAAACTGTTTTTT
TRBJ2-7	TRBV20-1	few	TRBD2	CSARDLRGDRNEQYF	TGCAGTGCTAGAGATTTGCGGGGGGATAGGAATGAGCAGTACTTC
TRBJ1-2	TRBV6-2/TRBV6-3	once	-	CASSGSYNYGYTF	TGTGCCAGCAGCGGCAGCTATAACTATGGCTACACCTTC
TRBJ2-6	TRBV21-1	once	-	CAIWRPESSGANVLTF	TGTGCCATATGGAGACCCGAGAGCTCTGGGGCCAACGTCCTGACTTTC
TRBJ2-3	TRBV6-2/TRBV6-3	-	TRBD1	CASSYSNRGPDTQYF	TGTGCCAGCAGTTACTCGAACAGGGGTCCAGATACGCAGTATTTT
TRBJ2-3	TRBV4-1	few	TRBD2	CASSQLLASWRADTQYF	TGCGCCAGCAGCCAACTACTAGCGTCCTGGCGTGCAGATACGCAGTATTTT
TRBJ2-1	TRBV13	few	-	CASSLGGHSGSSYNEQFF	TGTGCCAGCAGCTTAGGTGGCCACTCAGGGAGCTCCTACAATGAGCAGTTCTTC
TRBJ1-2	TRBV10-3	few	-	CAISTDRGALGGYTF	TGTGCCATCAGTACGGACAGAGGAGCTCTAGGTGGCTACACCTTC
TRBJ2-3	TRBV7-2	-	-	CASSNPGENTQYF	TGTGCCAGCAGCAACCCGGGGGAAAATACGCAGTATTTT
TRBJ2-2	TRBV11-3	-	-	CASSSRGGALGTGELFF	TGTGCCAGCAGCTCCAGGGGGGGGGCTCTCGGCACCGGGGAGCTGTTTTTT
TRBJ1-2	TRBV9	-	-	CASSPRQDVGYTF	TGTGCCAGCAGCCCCCGACAGGACGTCGGCTACACCTTC
TRBJ2-1	TRBV3-1	-	-	CASSQDQAQGYNEQFF	TGTGCCAGCAGCCAAGATCAGGCCCAGGGTTACAATGAGCAGTTCTTC
TRBJ1-5	TRBV2	-	-	CASSRGGVNVNQPQHF	TGTGCCAGCAGTAGGGGGGGGGTTAACGTCAATCAGCCCCAGCATTTT
TRBJ1-4	TRBV14	many	-	CASSSWTGRTTNEKLFF	TGTGCCAGCTCTTCATGGACGGGGAGAACAACTAATGAAAAACTGTTTTTT
TRBJ1-1	TRBV12-3/TRBV12-4	-	-	CASSRGGVVYTEAFF	TGTGCCAGCAGTCGGGGGGGGGTTGTCTACACTGAAGCTTTCTTT
TRBJ1-5	TRBV27	few	TRBD1	CASSLRRLGQGNQPQHF	TGTGCCAGCAGTTTACGCCGACTGGGACAGGGTAATCAGCCCCAGCATTTT
TRBJ2-3	TRBV2	-	-	CASSEPGPDTQYF	TGTGCCAGCAGTGAGCCAGGGCCAGATACGCAGTATTTT
TRBJ1-1	TRBV30	-	-	CAWSVGSNTEAFF	TGTGCCTGGAGTGTGGGCAGCAACACTGAAGCTTTCTTT
TRBJ2-3	TRBV5-1	-	-	CASSFSSPSTDTQYF	TGCGCCAGCAGCTTTTCCAGTCCTAGCACAGATACGCAGTATTTT
TRBJ1-5	TRBV7-2	-	TRBD1	CASSSQGTGDQPQHF	TGTGCCAGCAGCTCACAAGGGACAGGGGATCAGCCCCAGCATTTT
TRBJ2-3	TRBV7-9	many	-	CASSPLLGGDTQYF	TGTGCCAGCAGCCCTCTACTCGGTGGGGATACGCAGTATTTT
TRBJ1-6	TRBV10-3	-	-	CVTKPRGTNSPLHF	TGTGTCACCAAACCCCGGGGCACAAATTCACCCCTCCACTTT
TRBJ1-5	TRBV20-1	-	-	CSATAGGFINQPQHF	TGCAGTGCTACCGCGGGGGGTTTCATCAATCAGCCCCAGCATTTT
TRBJ1-1	TRBV7-2	-	TRBD1	CAGSTRHLLLGQVNTEAFF	TGTGCCGGCAGCACCAGGCACCTCCTTCTCGGACAGGTGAACACTGAAGCTTTCTTT
TRBJ1-5	TRBV20-1	many	TRBD1	CSASARGGRNSNQPQHF	TGCAGTGCTAGCGCCAGGGGGGGCCGGAATAGCAATCAGCCCCAGCATTTT
TRBJ2-1	TRBV2	-	TRBD1	CASRGDRTDNEQFF	TGTGCCAGCAGGGGGGACAGGACCGACAATGAGCAGTTCTTC
TRBJ1-6	TRBV4-2	-	-	CASSQGGGGSPLHF	TGTGCCAGCAGCCAAGGGGGGGGTGGCTCACCCCTCCACTTT
TRBJ2-7	TRBV6-2/TRBV6-3	few	TRBD2	CASNGGVEQYF	TGTGCCAGCAATGGGGGGGTCGAGCAGTACTTC
TRBJ2-7	TRBV7-9	-	-	CASSFVSIGTTYEQYF	TGTGCCAGCAGCTTCGTTTCAATCGGGACCACCTACGAGCAGTACTTC
TRBJ1-6	TRBV5-1	few	-	CASSLEIDNSPLHF	TGCGCCAGCAGCTTGGAAATAGATAATTCACCCCTCCACTTT
TRBJ1-5	TRBV7-9	-	-	CASKLGAGQPQHF	TGTGCCAGCAAGCTCGGGGCAGGCCAGCCCCAGCATTTT
TRBJ1-5	TRBV10-3	-	-	CAISSGAGNQLQHF	TGTGCCATCAGTTCAGGGGCAGGCAATCAGCTCCAGCATTTT
TRBJ1-2	TRBV4-3	few	-	CASSQDPGQRFYGYTF	TGCGCCAGCAGCCAAGATCCGGGCCAGCGTTTCTATGGCTACACCTTC
TRBJ2-3	TRBV20-1	-	-	CSASPLTDTQYF	TGCAGTGCTAGTCCCCTCACAGATACGCAGTATTTT
TRBJ2-3	TRBV12-3/TRBV12-4	few	TRBD1	CALAKGDRNTDTQYF	TGTGCCCTCGCGAAGGGGGACAGAAACACAGATACGCAGTATTTT
TRBJ1-1	TRBV5-5	-	-	CASSPIVWGWHTEAFF	TGTGCCAGCAGCCCCATAGTATGGGGCTGGCACACTGAAGCTTTCTTT
TRBJ2-1	TRBV20-1	-	-	CSASRTLSVSSYEQFF	TGCAGTGCTTCGCGGACACTGTCTGTAAGCTCCTACGAGCAGTTCTTC
TRBJ1-2	TRBV6-2/TRBV6-3	few	-	CASQNDRLNYGYTF	TGTGCCAGCCAAAATGACAGGCTCAACTATGGCTACACCTTC
TRBJ2-3	TRBV6-2/TRBV6-3	-	-	CASSYASNTDTQYF	TGTGCCAGCAGTTACGCATCGAATACAGATACGCAGTATTTT
TRBJ1-2	TRBV25-1	-	-	CASRAGEAYGYTF	TGTGCCAGCAGGGCAGGGGAGGCCTATGGCTACACCTTC
TRBJ2-3	TRBV7-2	-	TRBD2	CASSYSGDRTDTQYF	TGTGCCAGCAGCTATAGCGGGGACCGCACAGATACGCAGTATTTT
TRBJ1-1	TRBV7-2	few	-	CASSLSTANTEAFF	TGTGCCAGCAGCTTGTCGACAGCGAACACTGAAGCTTTCTTT
TRBJ2-7	TRBV20-1	few	-	CSARDPARSSYEQYF	TGCAGTGCTAGAGATCCAGCGAGGAGCTCCTACGAGCAGTACTTC
TRBJ2-5	TRBV6-5	-	-	CASSYSWLSETQYF	TGTGCCAGCAGTTACTCTTGGTTGTCGGAGACCCAGTACTTC
TRBJ2-3	TRBV7-8	few	-	CASSFLGIADTQYF	TGTGCCAGCAGCTTTTTGGGGATAGCAGATACGCAGTATTTT